A single T cell receptor beta chain is shown here with its context. What it binds is unknown. The data are from a study of CD8 T cells in ankylosing spondylitis. Notes on the study in general: Blood of patients with ankylosing spondylitis appeared to be characterized by a TCR beta motif of eight highly homologous variants. As reported, disease-linked clones showed significant enrichment in matched ankylosing spondylitis synovial fluid. Reactive arthritis synovial fluid and blood previously showed some of these motif variants.

Researchers built TCR beta libraries using quantitative 5'-RACE with molecular barcodes. MiXCR, applied by TCRdb to the 5' RACE reads, yields one record per CDR3 protein. This table holds 250,000 to 300,000 distinct CDR3 sequences, 15% to 20% found once. V was pared by 4 bases and J by 10 bases, with 14 bases between. This CDR3 has 13 amino acids. Material for sequencing was blood, either unsorted or a sorted T cell fraction (not recorded which). The source is a male donor with ankylosing spondylitis or in good health (not recorded which). The chain combines TRBV12-3 or TRBV12-4 with TRBJ1-5, with a weak D call TRBD1 (5 bases). Written as DNA, the CDR3 is TGTGCCAGCAGTTCGCCTCAGGGTAAACCCCAGCATTTT. This codes for CASSSPQGKPQHF.